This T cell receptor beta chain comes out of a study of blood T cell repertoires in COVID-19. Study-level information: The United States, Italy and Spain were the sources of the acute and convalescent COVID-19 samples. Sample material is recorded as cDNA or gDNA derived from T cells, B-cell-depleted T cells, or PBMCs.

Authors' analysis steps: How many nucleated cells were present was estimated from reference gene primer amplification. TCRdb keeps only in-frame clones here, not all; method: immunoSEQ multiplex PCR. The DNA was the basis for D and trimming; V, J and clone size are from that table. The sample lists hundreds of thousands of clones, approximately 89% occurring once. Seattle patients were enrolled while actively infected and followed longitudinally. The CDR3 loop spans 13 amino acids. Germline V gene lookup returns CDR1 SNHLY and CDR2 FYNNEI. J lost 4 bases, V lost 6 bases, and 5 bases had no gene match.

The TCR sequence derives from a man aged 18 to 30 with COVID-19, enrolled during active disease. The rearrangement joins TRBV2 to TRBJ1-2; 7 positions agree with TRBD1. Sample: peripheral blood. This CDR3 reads CASRDREGYGYTF. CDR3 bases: TGTGCCAGCAGAGACAGGGAAGGCTATGGCTACACCTTC.